This entry describes one T cell receptor (beta chain). No antigen is known for it. Sequencing used immunoSEQ multiplex PCR; TCRdb keeps in-frame clones, though not all of them. The table shows about 66,000 clones, with 79% occurring only once. The entry originates in a study of T cell responses to AZD1222 COVID-19 vaccine. Study results and limitations: Spike-specific TCRs gained breadth and depth after people received two AZD1222 doses. Donors were mostly white British, more females; clonal diversity possibly underestimated. Among vaccine-associated CD4 TCRs, coverage spanned spike, with dominance at 160-218 and 743-854. Seropositive at baseline were only a handful of AZD1222 recipients.

CDR1 is SGHAT and CDR2 is FQDESV in the germline V gene (reference sequence). The CDR3 contains 14 residues. The junction had 2 bases not matched to a gene; V was cut back by 5 bases and J by 2 bases. The chain carries TRBV11-1 and TRBJ1-3; TRBD1 matches 8 bases. The clonotype originates from an adult in good health. This material consisted of peripheral blood, taken on day 0 of MenACWY control vaccination. The CDR3 nucleotides read TGTGCCAGCAGCGAGACAGGGGCTGGAAACACCATATATTTT. This gives the protein CASSETGAGNTIYF.